This TCR beta chain stems from a study of blood T cell repertoires in COVID-19. About the research overall: The origin of the acute and convalescent COVID-19 samples was the United States, Italy and Spain.

Libraries were prepared by immunoSEQ multiplex PCR; TCRdb keeps only in-frame clonotypes and omits some of them. The sample lists around 190,000 clones; roughly 75% were seen once. This CDR3 region has 16 residues. The junction had 6 bases not matched to a gene; V was cut back by 0 bases and J by 6 bases. Germline loops: CDR1 SGHRS, CDR2 YFSETQ. The clonotype comes from an older man with active or convalescent COVID-19. The rearrangement links TRBV5-1 to TRBJ1-4; 9 bases line up with TRBD1. The material sequenced was peripheral blood. The CDR3 coding sequence is TGCGCCAGCAGCTTGGTGGGCCGGGACAGGGATGAAAAACTGTTTTTT. Translated: CASSLVGRDRDEKLFF. The variable domain in full, with the rest retrieved from reference TRBV5-1 and TRBJ1-4, is KAGVTQTPRYLIKTRGQQVTLSCSPISGHRSVSWYQQTPGQGLQFLFEYFSETQRNKGNFPGRFSGRQFSNSRSEMNVSTLELGDSALYLCASSLVGRDRDEKLFFGSGTQLSVL.